The T cell receptor beta chain under discussion was sequenced for a study of T cell repertoires in cytomegalovirus infection. Study as a whole: Evidence of both CMV infection and a matching HLA type came from public TCR beta signatures.

The CDR3 covers 16 residues. Trimming removed 4 bases from V and 1 base from J, with 16 bases in between. The germline V gene encodes CDR1 MGHRA and CDR2 YSYEKL. Study results and caveats: CMV-specific HLA-C-restricted TCR beta clonotypes dominated the ex vivo response. There were carriers of CMV plus the relevant HLA, and cumulative public TCR beta family frequency identified them.

About this clonotype: The target antigen is unknown.

TCRdb itself ran the reads through MiXCR, one entry per CDR3 protein. The sample holds roughly 120,000 distinct CDR3 sequences, about 30% seen once. The chain uses TRBV4-1 and TRBJ1-1; D uncertain. The sequence came from a human donor in good health (CMV status not recorded). Some clones in this sample may be carry-over from other donors' samples. Sample: CD8+ T cells from cultured PBMCs, taken from culture after CMV antigen stimulation. The CDR3 reads CASSRSTMGRNTEAFF. The CDR3, as DNA: TGCGCCAGCAGCCGATCCACAATGGGGAGGAACACTGAAGCTTTCTTT.